These 21 T cell receptor beta chains share one sample of origin, sequenced in a study of blood T cell repertoires in COVID-19. Sequencing was performed with immunoSEQ multiplex PCR; in TCRdb, only in-frame clones are kept and a portion is missing. Of about 280,000 clones in the sample, about four fifths were seen once. Sample: PBMCs or T cells enriched from blood (not recorded which). Receptor source: a man in his forties who had been exposed to COVID-19.

The chain has TRBV7-9 and TRBJ2-3; D is unclear. The germline V gene has CDR1 SEHNR and CDR2 FQNEAQ (reference sequence). Deletions cut 0 bases from V and 0 bases from J, with 7 bases between. The CDR3 spans 15 residues. Here the CDR3 DNA reads TGTGCCAGCAGCTTAGCGCTCGCGAGCACAGATACGCAGTATTTT. This translates into CASSLALASTDTQYF.

This chain connects TRBV2 to TRBJ1-2; 9 nucleotides agree with TRBD1. The germline V gene encodes CDR1 SNHLY and CDR2 FYNNEI. V dropped 4 bases and J dropped 6; count of bases not matched to a gene: 3. The CDR3 extends over 13 amino acids. As DNA, the CDR3 is TGTGCCAGCAGTGCCGGGGACAGGGATGGCTACACCTTC. Translation: CASSAGDRDGYTF.

The rearrangement links TRBV5-1 to TRBJ2-7; 11 bases are shared with TRBD2. After removal of 1 base from V and 4 bases from J, the junction contained 7 bases not matched to a gene. Germline loops: CDR1 SGHRS, CDR2 YFSETQ. The CDR3 runs to 16 residues. The CDR3 nucleotides read TGCGCCAGCAGCTTGCGTACTAGCGGGAGCGGTTACGAGCAGTACTTC. It specifies CASSLRTSGSGYEQYF.

The V and J genes are TRBV11-3 and TRBJ2-4; 11 positions match TRBD2. CDR1 is SGHNT and CDR2 is YENEEA in the germline V gene. V trimming: 4 bases; J trimming: 8 bases; junction bases outside the gene matches: 10. This CDR3 comprises 16 residues. For the CDR3, the DNA is TGTGCCAGCAGCTCCTCTAGCGGGAGGTTAGGAGACATTCAGTACTTC. Amino acids: CASSSSSGRLGDIQYF.

There are many counts of this clone. J is TRBJ2-7 and V is TRBV5-1; TRBD1 matches at 8 bases. V lost 4 bases and J lost 6; bases outside the gene matches: 9. This CDR3 region has 14 residues. Germline V gives CDR1 SGHRS, CDR2 YFSETQ. The CDR3 here is CASSTSGGFGEQYF. In nucleotides, the CDR3 is TGCGCCAGCAGCACTTCAGGGGGCTTTGGCGAGCAGTACTTC.

About this clone: Other DNA sequences of this sample code for an identical CDR3. CDR3: CASSFSGSSYNEQFF. The CDR3 DNA is TGCGCCAGCAGCTTTAGCGGGAGCTCCTACAATGAGCAGTTCTTC. The chain couples TRBV5-1 to TRBJ2-1; 9 nucleotides line up with TRBD2. The CDR3 sequence is 15 residues long. Germline CDR1 reads SGHRS; CDR2 reads YFSETQ. V was pared by 2 bases and J by 0 bases, with 0 bases of the junction left unmatched.

The gene calls are TRBV25-1 and TRBJ2-3, with TRBD2 identical over 11 bases. CDR3 length equals 14 residues. Germline loops: CDR1 MGHDK, CDR2 SYGVNS. The V gene end was trimmed by 4 bases and the J gene end by 4 bases; junction bases not matched to a gene: 1. CDR3 sequence reads: CASSVAGGSDTQYF. The CDR3 nucleotides are TGTGCCAGCAGTGTAGCGGGAGGGTCAGATACGCAGTATTTT.

V usage is TRBV5-1 and J usage is TRBJ2-2, with D uncertain. The V gene's germline CDR1 is SGHRS and CDR2 YFSETQ. The V end was cut by 0 bases, the J end by 0 bases, with 3 bases between. CDR3 size: 14 residues. CDR3 nucleotide sequence: TGCGCCAGCAGCTTGGCCTCGAACACCGGGGAGCTGTTTTTT. Translated, it gives CASSLASNTGELFF.

The chain carries TRBV7-2 and TRBJ1-5; TRBD1 is a possible D gene (5 bases). V was trimmed by 1 base and J by 3 bases, leaving 13 bases between them. The germline V gene has CDR1 SGHTA and CDR2 FQGNSA. The CDR3 sequence is 16 residues long. This CDR3 reads CASSLGGARANQPQHF. The CDR3 DNA follows: TGTGCCAGCAGCTTAGGCGGGGCGCGGGCCAATCAGCCCCAGCATTTT.

The count of this clone is one. The chain links TRBV2 to TRBJ1-5, with 7 bases lining up with TRBD1. The V segment lost 6 bases and the J segment 2 bases; nucleotides outside the gene matches: 7. CDR3 size: 15 residues. Germline V gene sequence: CDR1 SNHLY, CDR2 FYNNEI. The CDR3 DNA reads TGTGCCAGCAGCATCGGGACAGATGGCAATCAGCCCCAGCATTTT. It is translated as CASSIGTDGNQPQHF.

The CDR3 here is CAWRGGADYGYTF. The CDR3 region has the DNA TGTGCCTGGCGCGGGGGCGCTGACTATGGCTACACCTTC. The genes are TRBV30 and TRBJ1-2; TRBD1 might be the D (6 bases). Germline CDR1 is GTSNPN and CDR2 is SVGIG (reference sequence). The CDR3 sequence is 13 residues long. Deletions cut 5 bases from V and 3 bases from J, with 13 bases between.

The V call is TRBV6-5, the J call TRBJ1-2; tentative D call: TRBD1 (6 bases). V dropped 8 bases and J dropped 3 bases, with 13 bases sitting between them. Germline loops: CDR1 MNHEY, CDR2 SVGAGI. The CDR3 covers 13 residues. In nucleotides, the CDR3 is TGTGCCAGCGGCGCAGGGGTTGACTATGGCTACACCTTC. Translating gives CASGAGVDYGYTF.

This clone appeared once. V is TRBV30 and J is TRBJ1-2; D not certain. Germline loops: CDR1 GTSNPN, CDR2 SVGIG (reference sequence). Trimming pared 0 bases from V and 10 bases from J, leaving 9 bases between. The length of the CDR3 is 11 residues. CDR3 sequence: CAWSVRRDYTF. CDR3 nucleotides: TGTGCCTGGAGTGTACGTCGGGACTACACCTTC.

CDR3 residues: CASMEGQGGVIQYF. The CDR3, as DNA: TGTGCCAGCATGGAGGGGCAGGGGGGTGTCATTCAGTACTTC. The rearrangement uses TRBV2 and TRBJ2-4; TRBD1 is a possible D gene (7 bases). With 7 bases removed from V and 9 bases from J, the gap between germline ends came to 19 bases. Germline V gene sequence: CDR1 SNHLY, CDR2 FYNNEI. The CDR3 loop spans 14 amino acids.

V usage is TRBV10-1 and J usage is TRBJ2-2, with 9 bases that match TRBD2. V was clipped by 8 bases and J by 6 bases; unmatched bases: 13. Germline CDR1 reads WNHNN; CDR2 reads SYGVQD (reference sequence). This CDR3 is built from 16 residues. The CDR3 loop is CASGQGEAGGSGELFF. CDR3 nucleotide sequence: TGCGCCAGCGGGCAAGGGGAAGCGGGAGGATCCGGGGAGCTGTTTTTT.

This clone has just one count. The V gene is TRBV9, the J gene TRBJ2-3; TRBD1 might be the D (5 bases). Trimming removed 0 bases from V and 5 bases from J, with 10 bases in between. This CDR3 region has 14 residues. Germline CDR1 SGDLS, CDR2 YYNGEE. CDR3 DNA: TGTGCCAGCAGCGTAGCTCATCAGGGAGATACGCAGTATTTT. It codes for CASSVAHQGDTQYF. The complete variable domain, with remaining parts taken from reference TRBV9 and TRBJ2-3, reads DSGVTQTPKHLITATGQRVTLRCSPRSGDLSVYWYQQSLDQGLQFLIQYYNGEERAKGNILERFSAQQFPDLHSELNLSSLELGDSALYFCASSVAHQGDTQYFGPGTRLTVL.

A few counts support this clone. The chain carries TRBV29-1 and TRBJ1-5; D is unresolved. This CDR3 comprises 13 residues. CDR1 and CDR2 from the germline V gene are SQVTM and ANQGSEA. The V and J ends lost 4 bases and 5 bases respectively, with 12 bases between them. This chain's CDR3 is CSVGIEIDQPQHF. The CDR3 DNA is TGCAGCGTTGGAATAGAAATTGATCAGCCCCAGCATTTT.

The rearrangement uses TRBV5-1 and TRBJ2-3, with a weak D call TRBD2 (6 bases). The CDR3 length is 13 residues. From germline, CDR1 is SGHRS and CDR2 YFSETQ. The germline V and J ends were trimmed by 4 bases and 0 bases, with 6 bases remaining between them. The CDR3 sequence is CASSGGSTDTQYF. DNA for the CDR3: TGCGCCAGCAGCGGGGGGAGCACAGATACGCAGTATTTT.

This clone occurred a few times. The chain uses TRBV7-2 and TRBJ2-7, with D perhaps matching TRBD2 (5 bases). The germline V and J ends were trimmed by 6 bases and 0 bases, with 12 bases remaining between them. The CDR3 extends over 14 amino acids. Germline-derived CDR1 and CDR2 are SGHTA and FQGNSA. Written as DNA, the CDR3 is TGTGCCAGCAGAAAGGACTGGGTCTCCTACGAGCAGTACTTC. Translation gives CASRKDWVSYEQYF. Supplemented by reference TRBV7-2 and TRBJ2-7, the full variable domain reads GAGVSQSPSNKVTEKGKDVELRCDPISGHTALYWYRQSLGQGLEFLIYFQGNSAPDKSGLPSDRFSAERTGGSVSTLTIQRTQQEDSAVYLCASRKDWVSYEQYFGPGTRLTVT.

The chain joins TRBV7-6 to TRBJ2-5; possibly TRBD2 for D (5 bases). The V and J ends lost 0 bases and 5 bases respectively, with 10 bases between them. Per germline, CDR1 SGHVS and CDR2 FNYEAQ. The CDR3 has 14 amino acids. In DNA form, the CDR3 reads TGTGCCAGCAGCTTAGCTCCGCGGGCGGAGACCCAGTACTTC. Translated, it gives CASSLAPRAETQYF. The whole variable domain, remainder taken from reference TRBV7-6 and TRBJ2-5, is GAGVSQSPRYKVTKRGQDVALRCDPISGHVSLYWYRQALGQGPEFLTYFNYEAQQDKSGLPNDRFSAERPEGSISTLTIQRTEQRDSAMYRCASSLAPRAETQYFGPGTRLLVL.

The genes are TRBV10-3 and TRBJ2-2; 10 bases line up with TRBD2. V was clipped by 3 bases and J by 5 bases; unmatched bases: 0. Germline-derived CDR1 and CDR2 are ENHRY and SYGVKD. The CDR3 contains 14 residues. The CDR3 sequence is CAISELAGTGELFF. The CDR3 bases are TGTGCCATCAGTGAACTAGCGGGAACCGGGGAGCTGTTTTTT.